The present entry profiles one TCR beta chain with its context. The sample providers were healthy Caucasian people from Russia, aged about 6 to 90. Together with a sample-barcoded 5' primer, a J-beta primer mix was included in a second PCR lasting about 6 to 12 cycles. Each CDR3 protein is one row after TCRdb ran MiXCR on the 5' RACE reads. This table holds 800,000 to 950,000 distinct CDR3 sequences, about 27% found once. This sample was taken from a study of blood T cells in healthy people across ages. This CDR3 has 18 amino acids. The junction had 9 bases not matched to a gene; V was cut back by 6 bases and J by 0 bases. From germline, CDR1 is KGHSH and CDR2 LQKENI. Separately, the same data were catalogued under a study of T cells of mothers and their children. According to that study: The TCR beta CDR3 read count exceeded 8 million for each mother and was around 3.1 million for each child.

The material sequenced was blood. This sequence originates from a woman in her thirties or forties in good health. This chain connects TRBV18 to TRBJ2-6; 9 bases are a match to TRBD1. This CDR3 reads CASSGDRASISGANVLTF. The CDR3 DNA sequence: TGTGCCAGCTCGGGGGACAGGGCCTCGATCTCTGGGGCCAACGTCCTGACTTTC.